This TCR beta chain was recovered during a study of Graves' ophthalmopathy and Graves' hyperthyroidism. Scientists amplified the TCR beta CDR3 regions from RNA transcripts. An initial RT-PCR round employing HTBI primers preceded a second-round multiplex PCR. TCRdb used MiXCR to reprocess the multiplex PCR reads, holding one entry per CDR3 protein. This sample has 400,000 or so distinct CDR3 sequences, with roughly 15% found just once. Findings and limits, study-wide: Blood also carried most expanded thyroid clonotypes exceeding 0.001 frequency.

Per the germline V gene, CDR1 is SEHNR and CDR2 is FQNEAQ (reference sequence). The length of the CDR3 is 15 residues. Trimming removed 5 bases from V and 7 bases from J, with 15 bases in between. Hyperthyroidism showing no ophthalmopathy within 18 months of follow-up was stable. Hyperthyroidism patients, aged 18 to 65, were newly diagnosed, under 2 months' duration. A volume of 10 ml of fresh peripheral blood supplied the PBMCs. This clonotype occurred many times. What it recognizes is unknown. The receptor was derived from a woman younger than 30 with stable Graves' hyperthyroidism. The sample consisted of peripheral blood. The chain recombines TRBV7-9 with TRBJ1-6, with a weak D call TRBD1 (6 bases). CDR3 sequence (DNA): TGTGCCAGCAGCCTAAGCACGGGGGCGAATTCACCCCTCCACTTT. Translating gives CASSLSTGANSPLHF.